This TCR beta chain was observed in a study of HIV-infected patients and healthy controls. Study-level points and caveats: With just sixteen HIV-infected individuals processed, the findings' generality was considered strongly limited. Healthy control repertoires had roughly threefold more distinct CDR3s than untreated HIV+ repertoires, and higher Shannon diversity.

The repertoire came from unfractionated whole blood and reflected all unsorted peripheral T cells. Under twelve uninfected healthy donors were sampled as controls, four sampled twice about 13 weeks apart. Around 450 ng RNA was reverse transcribed with alpha and beta constant-region primers. Alpha and beta chain libraries were made separately by chain-specific third strand synthesis with multiplexing indices. A single record per CDR3 protein comes from TCRdb applying MiXCR to the 5' RACE reads. Among 13,000 or so distinct CDR3 sequences listed, about 11% were seen once. This clonotype has more than one count but fewer than ten. Its antigen is currently unknown. This sequence originates from an adult in good health. The sequenced material came from blood.

CDR3 protein: CALQGSDRELFF. The CDR3 coding sequence is TGTGCCCTTCAGGGGAGTGACAGGGAGCTGTTTTTT. The V and J genes are TRBV30 and TRBJ2-2; D is perhaps TRBD1 (6 bases). The CDR3 has 12 residues. Germline CDR1 reads GTSNPN; CDR2 reads SVGIG (reference sequence). The V end lost 8 bases, the J end lost 9 bases, and 16 bases lay between the germline ends. Supplemented by reference TRBV30 and TRBJ2-2, the full variable domain reads SQTIHQWPATLVQPVGSPLSLECTVEGTSNPNLYWYRQAAGRGLQLLFYSVGIGQISSEVPQNLSASRPQDRQFILSSKKLLLSDSGFYLCALQGSDRELFFGEGSRLTVL.